The T cell receptor (beta chain) described here comes from a study of response to subunit inactivated influenza vaccine. The V gene end was trimmed by 5 bases and the J gene end by 4 bases; junction bases not matched to a gene: 11. CDR1 is MNHNS and CDR2 is SASEGT in the germline V gene. The CDR3 length is 16 residues. TCRdb re-called the RT-PCR reads with MiXCR, one entry per CDR3 protein. Here the sample spans approximately 500,000 distinct CDR3 sequences, 10% to 15% being singletons. Study-level findings and limits: Researchers suggested that each seasonal influenza vaccination recruits few new T cells.

This clonotype was detected only a few times. The antigen is undetermined. This receptor was taken from a man aged 45 to 65 who received an inactivated influenza vaccine. Sequencing was performed on PBMCs from blood, taken around seven weeks after vaccination. The chain uses TRBV6-1 and TRBJ2-1, with 7 bases lining up with TRBD2. This CDR3 is CASSKRLSGIYNEQFF. The CDR3, as DNA: TGTGCCAGCAGTAAGCGATTAAGCGGGATATACAATGAGCAGTTCTTC.